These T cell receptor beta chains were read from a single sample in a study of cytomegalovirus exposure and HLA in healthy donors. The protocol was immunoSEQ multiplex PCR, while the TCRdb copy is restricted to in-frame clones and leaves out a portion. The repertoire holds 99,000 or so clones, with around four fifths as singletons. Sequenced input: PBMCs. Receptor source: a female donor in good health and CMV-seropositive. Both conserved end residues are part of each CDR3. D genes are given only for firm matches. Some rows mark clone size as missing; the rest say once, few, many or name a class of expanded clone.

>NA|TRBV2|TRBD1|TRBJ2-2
TGTGCCAGCAGTGGGCCTAGGACAGGCAACACCGGGGAGCTGTTTTTT
CASSGPRTGNTGELFF
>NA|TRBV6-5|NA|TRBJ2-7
TGTGCCAGCAGTTACGCAGGGCGTACCTACGAGCAGTACTTC
CASSYAGRTYEQYF
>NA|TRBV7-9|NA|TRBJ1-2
TGTGCCAGCAGCTTAGGGGGCCTCATAGCTAACTATGGCTACACCTTC
CASSLGGLIANYGYTF
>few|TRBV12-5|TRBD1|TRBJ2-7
TGTGCTAGTGCCGAAGAACTGGGACAGGTCTACGAGCAGTACTTC
CASAEELGQVYEQYF
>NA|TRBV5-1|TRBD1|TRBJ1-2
TGCGCCAGCAGCCCGGACAGGAGCAACTATGGCTACACCTTC
CASSPDRSNYGYTF
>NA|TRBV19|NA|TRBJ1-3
TGTGCCAGTGGGAAGACAGATCTCTCTGGAAACACCATATATTTT
CASGKTDLSGNTIYF
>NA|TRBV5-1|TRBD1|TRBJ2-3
TGCGCCAGCAGCTACCGGGACAGATGGGCGATGGATACGCAGTATTTT
CASSYRDRWAMDTQYF
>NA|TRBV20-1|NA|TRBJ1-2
TGCAGTGCTAGAGAGCAGGGCTCCTACACCTTC
CSAREQGSYTF
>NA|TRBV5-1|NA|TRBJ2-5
TGCGCCAGCAGCTCCGGGGGATTTAACCAAGAGACCCAGTACTTC
CASSSGGFNQETQYF
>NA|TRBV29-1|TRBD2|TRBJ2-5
TGCAGCGTTCGTAGCGGGAGGAAAGAGACCCAGTACTTC
CSVRSGRKETQYF
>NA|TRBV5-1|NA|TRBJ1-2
TGCGCCAGCAGCACCCACCCCCAGGGGATTCGGTATGGCTACACCTTC
CASSTHPQGIRYGYTF
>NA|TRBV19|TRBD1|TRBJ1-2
TGTGCCAGTATAGGGGACAGGGAGCGCTTTCGTGGCTACACCTTC
CASIGDRERFRGYTF
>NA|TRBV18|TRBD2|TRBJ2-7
TGTGCCAGCTCACCCGAGACTAGCGGCGAGCAGTACTTC
CASSPETSGEQYF
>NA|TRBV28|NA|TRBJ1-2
TGTGCCAGCAGTTTACCAGGGCCCTATGGCTACACCTTC
CASSLPGPYGYTF
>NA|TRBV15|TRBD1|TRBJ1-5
TGTGCCACCAGCCCAGGGGGCGCAAGCCAGCCCCAGCATTTT
CATSPGGASQPQHF
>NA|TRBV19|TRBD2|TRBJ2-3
TGTGCCAGTAGTATCAGCGGGGGGGCCGCAGATACGCAGTATTTT
CASSISGGAADTQYF
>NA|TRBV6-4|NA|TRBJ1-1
TGTGCCAGCCGAATAACAGGTGGGAACACTGAAGCTTTCTTT
CASRITGGNTEAFF
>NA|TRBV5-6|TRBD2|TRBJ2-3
TGTGCCAGCAGCTTGCCAGCGGGAGTGATAGATACGCAGTATTTT
CASSLPAGVIDTQYF
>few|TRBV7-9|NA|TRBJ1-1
TGTGCCAGCAGATCAGGGGACGGTGAAGCTTTCTTT
CASRSGDGEAFF
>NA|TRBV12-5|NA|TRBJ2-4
TGTGCTAGTGGTTTGGCGGGATCGGCGAACATTCAGTACTTC
CASGLAGSANIQYF
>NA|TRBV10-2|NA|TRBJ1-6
TGCGCCAGCTCCCCCCGCGGCAGGGAGGATTCACCCCTCCACTTT
CASSPRGREDSPLHF
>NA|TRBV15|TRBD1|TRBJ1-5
TGTGCCTCGGCGGACAGGGGAAGCAATCAGCCCCAGCATTTT
CASADRGSNQPQHF
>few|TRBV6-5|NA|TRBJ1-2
TGTGCCAGCAGGAATTCAGGGGTCGACTATGGCTACACCTTC
CASRNSGVDYGYTF
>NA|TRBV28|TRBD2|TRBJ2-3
TGTGCCAGCAGTTTCAAGACTAGCGGGAGAGGGCCAGTCCTTGTTACCACAGATACGCAGTATTTT
CASSFKTSGRGPVLVTTDTQYF
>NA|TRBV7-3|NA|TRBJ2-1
TGTGCCAGCAGCTCCACCGGGACTCTCAATGAGCAGTTCTTC
CASSSTGTLNEQFF
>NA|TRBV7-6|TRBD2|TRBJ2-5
TGTGCCAGCAGCTTAGGGGCGGGGGGGTACCAAGAGACCCAGTACTTC
CASSLGAGGYQETQYF
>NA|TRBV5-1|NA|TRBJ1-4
TGCGCCAGCAGCTTGGGCCAGGGGAGGGGGAAACTGTTTTTT
CASSLGQGRGKLFF
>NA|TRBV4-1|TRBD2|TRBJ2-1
TGCGCCAGCAGCCAAGATAGGGCGGGGGGGCGGATTTTTTACAATGAGCAGTTCTTC
CASSQDRAGGRIFYNEQFF
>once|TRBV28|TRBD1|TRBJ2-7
TGTGCCAGCAGTTTAAATCTACAGGGGGCGTTCTACGAGCAGTACTTC
CASSLNLQGAFYEQYF
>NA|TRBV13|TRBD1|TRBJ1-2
TGTGCCAGCAGCTCGGGACAGGGGGCGCTCCCCAATGGCTACACCTTC
CASSSGQGALPNGYTF
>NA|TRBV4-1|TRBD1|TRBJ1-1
TGCGCCAGCAGCCGGAAACAGGGGGGCACTGAAGCTTTCTTT
CASSRKQGGTEAFF